The 31 T cell receptor beta chains presented below share a single source sample, sequenced in a study of blood T cell repertoires in COVID-19. The protocol was immunoSEQ multiplex PCR, while the TCRdb copy is restricted to in-frame clones and leaves out a portion. The sample has 470,000 or so clones, around nine tenths seen once. Sequenced: PBMCs or T cells enriched from blood (not recorded which). These TCRs come from a woman between 18 and 29 years old with acute COVID-19.

On this clone itself: An end of the junction does not agree with germline; a read error may underlie this. The chain couples TRBV18 to TRBJ1-3; no clear D. CDR1 and CDR2 from the germline V gene are KGHSH and LQKENI. The CDR3 has 15 amino acids. In nucleotides, the CDR3 is TGTGCCAGCTCGCCACTTAGTCCCCCTGGAAACACCATATATTTT. Amino acids: CASSPLSPPGNTIYF. Filled out from reference TRBV18 and TRBJ1-3, the complete variable domain reads NAGVMQNPRHLVRRRGQEARLRCSPMKGHSHVYWYRQLPEEGLKFMVYLQKENIIDESGMPKERFSAEFPKEGPSILRIQQVVRGDSAAYFCASSPLSPPGNTIYFGEGSWLTVV.

As DNA, the CDR3 is TGCAGCGTTGAGTCCAGGGACTATGGCTACACCTTC. Its protein product is CSVESRDYGYTF. The J gene is TRBJ1-2, the V gene TRBV29-1; perhaps TRBD1 as D (5 bases). V shed 3 bases and J shed 3 bases, with 8 bases lying between them. CDR1 and CDR2 (germline): SQVTM, ANQGSEA. This CDR3 contains 12 residues.

The CDR3 loop reads CAWSVSGSRETQYF. CDR3 sequence (DNA): TGTGCCTGGAGTGTGAGCGGGAGTAGGGAGACCCAGTACTTC. The gene calls are TRBV30 and TRBJ2-5; 8 nucleotides agree with TRBD2. Germline lookup yields CDR1 GTSNPN and CDR2 SVGIG (reference sequence). J lost 5 bases, V lost 0 bases, and 5 bases had no gene match. This CDR3 region has 14 residues.

J is TRBJ1-1 and V is TRBV10-1; TRBD1 is a possible D gene (6 bases). With 0 bases removed from V and 9 bases from J, the gap between germline ends came to 14 bases. Germline CDR1 WNHNN, CDR2 SYGVQD (reference sequence). There are 14 residues in the CDR3. The CDR3 DNA is TGCGCCAGCAGTGAGTCAAGTAGTAGGGGGAAAGCTTTCTTT. Residues: CASSESSSRGKAFF.

The chain joins TRBV3-1 (or the pseudogene TRBV3-2) to TRBJ1-1; D remains unclear. This CDR3 comprises 13 residues. The V end was cut by 1 base, the J end by 3 bases, with 6 bases between. Germline V CDR1 and CDR2: LGHDT, YNNKEL (reference sequence). As DNA, the CDR3 is TGTGCCAGCAGCCAAGCGGAGTACACTGAAGCTTTCTTT. Amino acid sequence: CASSQAEYTEAFF.

There are a few counts of this clone. The gene calls are TRBV18 and TRBJ1-6, with 7 bases identical to TRBD1. The CDR3 contains 15 residues. The V segment lost 4 bases and the J segment 9 bases; nucleotides outside the gene matches: 9. The germline V gene encodes CDR1 KGHSH and CDR2 LQKENI. The CDR3 spells CASSQGQRQGSPLHF. The CDR3 DNA follows: TGTGCCAGCTCACAGGGACAGCGTCAGGGTTCACCCCTCCACTTT.

The chain is built from TRBV5-5 and TRBJ1-5, with TRBD1 as a possible D gene (6 bases). This CDR3 spans 16 amino acids. Trimming stripped 4 bases from V and 0 bases from J, with 14 bases between. Germline V gives CDR1 SGHKS, CDR2 YYEKEE (reference sequence). The CDR3 spells CASSPGQPYSNQPQHF. DNA for the CDR3: TGTGCCAGCAGCCCAGGACAGCCCTATAGCAATCAGCCCCAGCATTTT.

This clone has more than one count but fewer than ten. The chain combines TRBV2 with TRBJ1-2, with TRBD1 matching 10 bases. This CDR3 has 14 amino acids. Losses at the gene ends were 6 bases for V and 4 bases for J; bases not matched to a gene: 5. Germline loops: CDR1 SNHLY, CDR2 FYNNEI. CDR3 DNA sequence: TGTGCCAGCAGAGAGGGGACAGGGGCCTATGGCTACACCTTC. The encoded protein is CASREGTGAYGYTF.

The J gene is TRBJ2-7, the V gene TRBV9; weak D call: TRBD1 (5 bases). This CDR3 is 14 amino acids long. The germline CDR1 and CDR2 sequences are SGDLS and YYNGEE. Between the trimmed V and J ends, which lost 1 base and 2 bases, there was a span of 10 bases. CDR3 nucleotides: TGTGCCAGCAGCGTACAGGGAAATGCCTACGAGCAGTACTTC. Its translation: CASSVQGNAYEQYF.

The chain employs TRBV3-1 (or the pseudogene TRBV3-2) and TRBJ2-7, with D hard to call. V was clipped by 3 bases and J by 0 bases, with 6 bases between them. Germline lookup yields CDR1 LGHDT and CDR2 YNNKEL (reference sequence). The CDR3 runs to 13 residues. CDR3 in amino acids: CASSQGFSYEQYF. Here the CDR3 DNA reads TGTGCCAGCAGCCAGGGCTTCTCCTACGAGCAGTACTTC.

The genes are TRBV2 and TRBJ1-5; possible D gene TRBD1, 6 bases. CDR1 is SNHLY, CDR2 FYNNEI, per germline. CDR3 length equals 14 residues. Trimming took 3 bases from V and 4 from J, leaving 10 bases between them. DNA for the CDR3: TGTGCCAGCAGTGATAGTCAGGGGAATCAGCCCCAGCATTTT. Amino acids: CASSDSQGNQPQHF.

The V and J genes are TRBV14 and TRBJ2-2, with TRBD1 as a possible D gene (5 bases). CDR3 length: 16 amino acids. V gave up 2 bases and J gave up 5 bases, with 15 bases separating them. Germline values: CDR1 SGHDN, CDR2 FVKESK. The CDR3, as DNA: TGTGCCAGCAGCCAACCGATATTGTCAGGGACCGGGGAGCTGTTTTTT. Residues: CASSQPILSGTGELFF. The whole variable domain, remainder taken from reference TRBV14 and TRBJ2-2, is EAGVTQFPSHSVIEKGQTVTLRCDPISGHDNLYWYRRVMGKEIKFLLHFVKESKQDESGMPNNRFLAERTGGTYSTLKVQPAELEDSGVYFCASSQPILSGTGELFFGEGSRLTVL.

The chain couples TRBV12-3 or TRBV12-4 to TRBJ1-5, with no clear D. Trimming shortened V by 4 bases and J by 3 bases, and 4 bases separated the two germline ends. The CDR3 consists of 12 residues. The CDR3 spells CASSSVNQPQHF. As DNA, the CDR3 is TGTGCCAGCAGTTCCGTCAATCAGCCCCAGCATTTT.

CDR3 loop: CASSLGETGDYGYTF. The CDR3 DNA reads as TGTGCCAGCAGCTTAGGGGAGACGGGCGACTATGGCTACACCTTC. This chain uses TRBV7-2 with TRBJ1-2; D remains ambiguous. Germline V lookup: CDR1 SGHTA, CDR2 FQGNSA. There are 15 residues in the CDR3. The V end lost 1 base, the J end lost 3 bases, and 12 bases lay between the germline ends.

The chain joins TRBV7-9 to TRBJ1-5, with D perhaps TRBD1 (5 bases). Trimming removed 2 bases at V and 7 bases at J, with 12 bases between. Germline V gives CDR1 SEHNR, CDR2 FQNEAQ (reference sequence). This CDR3 has 14 amino acids. Here the CDR3 DNA reads TGTGCCAGCAGCTTATCCGGGGGGGGACAGCCCCAGCATTTT. As protein: CASSLSGGGQPQHF.

This chain connects TRBV16 to TRBJ1-2, with 10 bases that match TRBD1. This CDR3 comprises 15 residues. Germline trimming cut 4 bases from V and 4 bases from J; bases unmatched to any gene: 6. From germline, CDR1 is KGHSY and CDR2 FQNENV. The CDR3 region is CASSRQGAPSYGYTF. CDR3 nucleotide sequence: TGTGCCAGCAGCCGACAGGGGGCTCCTTCCTATGGCTACACCTTC.

The genes are TRBV7-8 and TRBJ2-7; TRBD2 aligns across 9 bases. The V segment lost 2 bases and the J segment 3 bases; nucleotides outside the gene matches: 8. There are 16 residues in the CDR3. Germline V lookup: CDR1 SGHVS, CDR2 FQNEAQ. In DNA, the CDR3 is TGTGCCAGCAGCTTACTGCCCCCAGCGGGAGGCTACGAGCAGTACTTC. Its translation is CASSLLPPAGGYEQYF.

V usage is TRBV2 and J usage is TRBJ2-1, with 8 positions matching TRBD1. The CDR3 contains 18 residues. Germline V CDR1 and CDR2: SNHLY, FYNNEI. Germline trimming cut 8 bases from V and 0 bases from J; bases unmatched to any gene: 15. The CDR3 region is CASSRDRSLLSSYNEQFF. The CDR3 coding sequence is TGTGCCAGCTCCCGGGACAGGTCCCTTCTAAGCTCCTACAATGAGCAGTTCTTC.

V and J are TRBV6-5 and TRBJ1-6, with D possibly matching TRBD1 (5 bases). Between the trimmed V and J ends, which lost 6 bases and 11 bases, there was a span of 17 bases. The CDR3 has 14 residues. Germline lookup yields CDR1 MNHEY and CDR2 SVGAGI. The CDR3 here is CASSGDYEGPPLHF. CDR3 DNA sequence: TGTGCCAGCAGCGGGGACTATGAGGGTCCACCCCTCCACTTT.

The CDR3 protein is CASSPQTGAANEKLFF. CDR3 nucleotides: TGTGCCAGCTCACCACAAACAGGGGCAGCTAATGAAAAACTGTTTTTT. The chain employs TRBV18 and TRBJ1-4; TRBD1 aligns across 7 bases. The J segment lost 3 bases and the V segment lost 1 base, leaving 5 bases of the junction unmatched. CDR1 KGHSH and CDR2 LQKENI come from the germline V gene. The CDR3 is made up of 16 amino acids.

The genes are TRBV11-3 and TRBJ2-1; the match to TRBD1 covers 7 bases. The CDR3 sequence is 15 residues long. V trimming: 5 bases; J trimming: 5 bases; junction bases outside the gene matches: 9. Germline loops: CDR1 SGHNT, CDR2 YENEEA. Written as DNA, the CDR3 is TGTGCCAGCAGCAACCGGGACAGAATTAACAATGAGCAGTTCTTC. This encodes CASSNRDRINNEQFF.

The rearrangement links TRBV12-5 to TRBJ1-1; TRBD1 might be the D (6 bases). Between the trimmed V and J ends, which lost 8 bases and 1 base, there was a span of 11 bases. The CDR3 runs to 13 residues. CDR1 and CDR2 from the germline V gene are LGHNT and FRNRAP. The CDR3 bases are TGTGCTAGTCGCGAGGGACAGAACACTGAAGCTTTCTTT. This encodes CASREGQNTEAFF.

V usage is TRBV5-1 and J usage is TRBJ1-1, with D perhaps matching TRBD1 (5 bases). The length of the CDR3 is 11 residues. The germline CDR1 and CDR2 sequences are SGHRS and YFSETQ. With 7 bases removed from V and 1 base from J, the gap between germline ends came to 5 bases. CDR3 sequence (DNA): TGCGCCAGCCAGGGGAACACTGAAGCTTTCTTT. Protein product: CASQGNTEAFF.

This clone was observed a few times. The genes are TRBV3-1 (or the pseudogene TRBV3-2) and TRBJ2-7; 8 nucleotides agree with TRBD1. The CDR3 covers 13 residues. Germline V CDR1 and CDR2: LGHDT, YNNKEL (reference sequence). V was clipped by 11 bases and J by 5 bases; unmatched bases: 11. Here the CDR3 reads CASSRDRYHEQYF. The CDR3, as DNA: TGTGCCTCTAGCCGGGACAGGTACCACGAGCAGTACTTC.

The chain couples TRBV28 to TRBJ2-2, with D possibly TRBD2 on 5 matching bases. Germline values: CDR1 MDHEN, CDR2 SYDVKM. Trimming cost V 4 bases and J 2 bases, with 14 bases left between them. The CDR3 sequence is 16 residues long. The CDR3 nucleotides read TGTGCCAGCAGTTCCCTCAGGACTGTAAACACCGGGGAGCTGTTTTTT. It codes for CASSSLRTVNTGELFF.

The J gene is TRBJ1-1, the V gene TRBV6-5; a weak D match, TRBD1 (6 bases). This CDR3 has 16 amino acids. In germline, CDR1 is MNHEY, CDR2 SVGAGI. V lost 4 bases, J lost 4 bases, and 19 bases lay in between. The CDR3 protein is CASSSGKQGRGTEAFF. DNA for the CDR3: TGTGCCAGCAGTTCCGGGAAACAGGGTAGGGGCACTGAAGCTTTCTTT.

The sample holds one count of this clone. The CDR3 protein is CASSPGLGSNQPQHF. As DNA, the CDR3 is TGTGCCAGCAGCCCCGGACTGGGTAGCAATCAGCCCCAGCATTTT. The rearrangement uses TRBV7-3 and TRBJ1-5, with D hard to call. The CDR3 has 15 residues. CDR1 is SGHTA, CDR2 FQGTGA, per germline. The V end lost 5 bases, the J end lost 0 bases, and 11 bases lay between the germline ends.

The chain employs TRBV9 and TRBJ1-5, with 8 bases matching TRBD1. V lost 5 bases and J lost 5; bases outside the gene matches: 6. The CDR3 is made up of 14 amino acids. Germline V gene data show CDR1 as SGDLS and CDR2 as YYNGEE. CDR3 bases: TGTGCCAGCAGTCTGACAGGGGCTCATCAGCCCCAGCATTTT. Protein sequence: CASSLTGAHQPQHF.

This sequence joins TRBV5-1 and TRBJ2-3; 10 bases agree with TRBD2. The V gene end was trimmed by 7 bases and the J gene end by 6 bases; junction bases not matched to a gene: 8. This CDR3 has 14 residues. Germline values: CDR1 SGHRS, CDR2 YFSETQ. CDR3 nucleotide sequence: TGCGCCAGCCGGACTAGCGGAGGCGCGGATACGCAGTATTTT. Protein sequence: CASRTSGGADTQYF.

The rearrangement joins TRBV15 to TRBJ2-6; TRBD1 matches 11 bases. V lost 4 bases and J lost 0; bases outside the gene matches: 2. The germline V gene encodes CDR1 LNHNV and CDR2 YYDKDF (reference sequence). There are 17 residues in the CDR3. The CDR3 protein is CATSKGQGVSGANVLTF. CDR3 nucleotides: TGTGCCACCAGCAAGGGACAGGGGGTCTCTGGGGCCAACGTCCTGACTTTC.

The V call is TRBV7-9, the J call TRBJ2-4, with TRBD1 matching 9 bases. The ends lost 5 bases at V and 9 bases at J; junction bases unmatched: 8. The CDR3 totals 14 residues. Germline assignment: CDR1 SEHNR and CDR2 FQNEAQ (reference sequence). Here the CDR3 DNA reads TGTGCCAGCAGCCGCGAAGGGACAGGGAGCATTCAGTACTTC. It codes for CASSREGTGSIQYF.